Here is one TCR beta chain with its context. Unique molecular identifiers tagged the TCRbeta library. TCRdb reprocessed the PCR reads via MiXCR and lists one record per CDR3 protein. The repertoire holds more than 150,000 distinct CDR3 sequences, with 13% to 15% as singletons. This sample stems from a study of T-cell reconstitution after alpha-beta-depleted transplantation in children. In germline, CDR1 is MDHEN, CDR2 SYDVKM. Trimming left V 6 bases short and J 8 bases short, with 14 bases between. CDR3 length equals 13 residues. The TCR comes from a human donor who donated a stem cell graft to a child with acute lymphoblastic leukemia. Sequencing was performed on PBMCs from the stem cell graft donor, taken from the stem cell graft. The V and J genes are TRBV28 and TRBJ2-1; TRBD1 is a possible D gene (6 bases). CDR3 sequence reads: CASRHTAGDEQFF. As DNA, the CDR3 is TGTGCCAGCAGGCATACCGCAGGGGATGAGCAGTTCTTC.